One and the same sample provided the 6 T cell receptor beta chains below, sequenced in a study of T-cell memory formation after mild COVID-19. TCRdb analysed the 5' RACE reads with MiXCR anew, one entry per CDR3 protein. The sample lists under 650,000 distinct CDR3 sequences; approximately 18% were seen once. The sequencing input was PBMCs or a T cell subset sorted from them (not recorded which). All receptors derive from an adult woman who had mild COVID-19 (a few samples of this study predate the infection). Cell type and time point are not known.

The chain links TRBV12-3 or TRBV12-4 to TRBJ1-1, with no clear D. The CDR3 spans 15 residues. V was pared by 7 bases and J by 2 bases, with 17 bases between. The CDR3 bases are TGTGCCAGCACCTCCTCACCGCCTGCTAACACTGAAGCTTTCTTT. Translation: CASTSSPPANTEAFF.

This clonotype was seen a handful of times. The chain links TRBV20-1 to TRBJ1-2; 7 nucleotides agree with TRBD1. The CDR3 covers 12 residues. The germline V gene encodes CDR1 DFQATT and CDR2 SNEGSKA (reference sequence). Losses at the gene ends were 3 bases for V and 5 bases for J; bases not matched to a gene: 3. The CDR3 region is CSASNRGYGYTF. The CDR3 DNA follows: TGCAGTGCTAGTAACAGGGGTTATGGCTACACCTTC.

This clonotype has a count of ten or more. Its ends do not fully match the called genes, so a read error is possible. The V and J genes are TRBV5-1 and TRBJ2-7; 7 positions match TRBD2. The CDR3 is 14 residues long. Germline values: CDR1 SGHRS, CDR2 YFSETQ. The CDR3 sequence is CASSFGGSSYEQYF. CDR3 sequence (DNA): TGTGCCAGCAGCTTCGGCGGGAGCTCTTACGAGCAGTACTTC.

This clonotype was observed a few times. The chain recombines TRBV4-2 with TRBJ2-7; the match to TRBD2 covers 12 bases. The J segment lost 0 bases and the V segment lost 3 bases, leaving 3 bases of the junction unmatched. Looked up from germline, CDR1 is LGHNA and CDR2 is YNFKEQ. The CDR3 totals 16 residues. DNA of the CDR3: TGTGCCAGCAGCCACCTACTAGCGGGAGGCTCCTACGAGCAGTACTTC. It yields the protein CASSHLLAGGSYEQYF.

This rearrangement joins TRBV29-1 to TRBJ2-7; 9 bases align to TRBD1. The J segment lost 1 base and the V segment lost 3 bases, leaving 4 bases of the junction unmatched. There are 14 residues in the CDR3. In germline, CDR1 is SQVTM, CDR2 ANQGSEA. CDR3 bases: TGCAGCGTTGACGTGACAGGGGGATCCTACGAGCAGTACTTC. Amino acid sequence: CSVDVTGGSYEQYF.

This clonotype came up a few times. The chain carries TRBV12-3 or TRBV12-4 and TRBJ2-5; 8 bases are shared with TRBD2. The CDR3 is 15 amino acids. Losses at the gene ends were 6 bases for V and 2 bases for J; bases not matched to a gene: 8. CDR3 sequence reads: CASREAGAPQETQYF. In nucleotides, the CDR3 is TGTGCCAGCAGGGAAGCGGGGGCCCCACAAGAGACCCAGTACTTC.